This entry describes one T cell receptor (beta chain). The antigen is undetermined. Germline values: CDR1 LNHDA, CDR2 SQIVND (reference sequence). Trimming took 4 bases from V and 2 from J, leaving 15 bases between them. The length of the CDR3 is 15 residues. This entry is derived from a study of T cells in narcolepsy. At the level of the study: Enrolled donors included narcolepsy type 1 or type 2 patients and healthy controls. Study-level results: In some patient and control memory CD4+ samples, autoreactive clones were absent. Reportedly, autoreactive clonotypes were serially detected in patients' blood but not controls'. Same-patient CSF and blood CD4+ T cell clonotypes included HCRT-specific and TRIB2-specific autoreactive ones.

The data were produced by immunoSEQ multiplex PCR, yet TCRdb's version contains in-frame clones alone and is incomplete. The table includes tens of thousands of clones, 81% detected once. Sequenced material: memory (CD45RA-) CD4+ T cells from blood. This rearrangement joins TRBV19 to TRBJ2-7; tentative D call: TRBD2 (5 bases). The clonotype comes from a human donor in good health. The CDR3 here is CASSTRPRGPYEQYF. As DNA, the CDR3 is TGTGCCAGTAGTACTCGACCAAGAGGGCCCTACGAGCAGTACTTC.